This TCR beta chain was identified during a study of cytomegalovirus exposure and HLA in healthy donors. This CDR3 has 14 amino acids. Germline V gives CDR1 MNHNS, CDR2 SASEGT. The germline V and J ends were trimmed by 1 base and 1 base, with 7 bases remaining between them. The PCR was carried out with 60 Vbeta primers and 13 Jbeta primers. The method was immunoSEQ multiplex PCR; TCRdb's version includes in-frame clones alone and lacks a portion of them. The sample lists fewer than 200,000 clones; roughly two thirds were seen once. V and J are TRBV6-1 and TRBJ1-1; D not resolved. This TCR came from a woman between 18 and 29 years old in good health and CMV-seropositive. The specimen was PBMCs. As DNA, the CDR3 is TGTGCCAGCAGTGAAGGGCAGTGGAACACTGAAGCTTTCTTT. It codes for CASSEGQWNTEAFF.